A single sample is the source of the 17 T cell receptor beta chains below, sequenced in a study of T-cell reconstitution after alpha-beta-depleted transplantation in children. A library of TCRbeta sequences, prepared with unique molecular identifiers, was generated. Using its own MiXCR run on the PCR reads, TCRdb lists one record per CDR3 protein. The data contain more than 550,000 distinct CDR3 sequences, about 10% of them singletons. Sequenced material: PBMCs from the stem cell graft donor, taken from the stem cell graft. The receptor set was obtained from a human donor who donated a stem cell graft to a child with acute myeloid leukemia.

This clonotype was detected a few times. This sequence joins TRBV11-2 and TRBJ2-1, with 7 bases fitting TRBD2. CDR3 length: 19 residues. V lost 6 bases, J lost 3 bases, and 20 bases stayed unmatched. Germline loops: CDR1 SGHAT, CDR2 FQNNGV. CDR3 bases: TGTGCCAGCAGATCCATCCAGGCCTCGGCAGGGAGGGGCTACAATGAGCAGTTCTTC. Protein sequence: CASRSIQASAGRGYNEQFF.

The chain is built from TRBV7-2 and TRBJ2-7; tentative D call: TRBD1 (5 bases). This CDR3 comprises 15 residues. Trimming removed 4 bases at V and 6 bases at J, with 19 bases between. Germline V gives CDR1 SGHTA, CDR2 FQGNSA. The chain's CDR3 is CASSSPSGIVAEQYF. CDR3 coding DNA: TGTGCCAGCAGCTCCCCCTCAGGGATTGTGGCCGAGCAGTACTTC.

The CDR3 region has the DNA TGCAGTGCCCCAGGACAGGGGGAGGAAAAACTGTTTTTT. This encodes CSAPGQGEEKLFF. The rearrangement links TRBV20-1 to TRBJ1-4; 10 nucleotides line up with TRBD1. With V trimmed by 6 bases and J by 8 bases, 6 bases remained unmatched. The V gene's germline CDR1 is DFQATT and CDR2 SNEGSKA (reference sequence). CDR3 size: 13 residues.

This clonotype occurred a few times. The chain is built from TRBV5-1 and TRBJ2-1; the D call may be TRBD1 or TRBD2 (6 bases each). CDR3 length: 16 residues. Germline V lookup: CDR1 SGHRS, CDR2 YFSETQ. V was shortened by 4 bases and J by 4 bases, with 18 bases between the two germline ends. The CDR3 coding sequence is TGCGCCAGCAGCCCGGGGGATGGGGGCGGTTACAATGAGCAGTTCTTC. Protein product: CASSPGDGGGYNEQFF.

The V call is TRBV5-1, the J call TRBJ2-7; TRBD2 matches 11 bases. Per the germline V gene, CDR1 is SGHRS and CDR2 is YFSETQ. J lost 6 bases, V lost 4 bases, and 6 bases had no gene match. This CDR3 has 14 amino acids. The CDR3 sequence: CASSTGTSGLEQYF. As DNA, the CDR3 is TGCGCCAGCAGCACCGGGACTAGCGGCCTCGAGCAGTACTTC.

This clonotype came up once. The chain couples TRBV4-2 to TRBJ1-5, with D perhaps matching TRBD1 (5 bases). The germline gives CDR1 LGHNA, CDR2 YNFKEQ. V lost 8 bases and J lost 4, with 21 bases in between. The CDR3 totals 16 residues. The CDR3 reads CASGPGRGVGNQPQHF. CDR3 in DNA: TGTGCCAGCGGCCCTGGGCGGGGGGTCGGAAATCAGCCCCAGCATTTT.

This clonotype was seen repeatedly, ten times or more. V gene TRBV27 combines with J gene TRBJ2-7; 10 nucleotides align to TRBD2. With 2 bases clipped from V and 4 bases from J, the junction kept 8 bases outside the gene matches. The CDR3 sequence is 16 residues long. Germline loops: CDR1 MNHEY, CDR2 SMNVEV (reference sequence). This CDR3 reads CASSLRLAGVVYEQYF. The CDR3 region has the DNA TGTGCCAGCAGTTTACGGCTAGCGGGAGTGGTATACGAGCAGTACTTC.

The chain carries TRBV7-2 and TRBJ1-2; no firm D call. Germline CDR1 is SGHTA and CDR2 is FQGNSA. V lost 5 bases, J lost 7 bases, and 26 bases lay in between. The CDR3 extends over 17 amino acids. CDR3 DNA: TGTGCCAGCAGCCCACGAACGGGCCGAGGGTATCGGGGTGGCTACACCTTC. It encodes CASSPRTGRGYRGGYTF.

This clonotype was counted ten times or more. The chain combines TRBV9 with TRBJ2-2, with a tentative D call TRBD2 (5 bases). V was cut by 4 bases and J by 4 bases, with 11 bases left in between. Germline values: CDR1 SGDLS, CDR2 YYNGEE. The CDR3 runs to 14 residues. In DNA, the CDR3 is TGTGCCAGCAGCTCCCTTCGGGGCACCGGGGAGCTGTTTTTT. Translating gives CASSSLRGTGELFF.

This clonotype has at least ten counts. The gene calls are TRBV20-1 and TRBJ2-7; D could derive from TRBD1 or TRBD2 (5 bases each). The V gene's germline CDR1 is DFQATT and CDR2 SNEGSKA (reference sequence). CDR3 size: 11 residues. The V end lost 5 bases, the J end lost 5 bases, and 10 bases lay between the germline ends. CDR3 bases: TGCAGTGCTTTTCGGGGCAACGAGCAGTACTTC. Encoded protein: CSAFRGNEQYF.

The gene calls are TRBV28 and TRBJ2-1; unclear D gene. The CDR3 extends over 11 amino acids. Trimming left V 5 bases short and J 14 bases short, with 13 bases between. Germline-derived CDR1 and CDR2 are MDHEN and SYDVKM. The CDR3 region has the DNA TGTGCCAGCAGTCCTTCACTCATAAAGTTCTTC. This gives the protein CASSPSLIKFF. The full variable domain, with the rest looked up from reference TRBV28 and TRBJ2-1, is DVKVTQSSRYLVKRTGEKVFLECVQDMDHENMFWYRQDPGLGLRLIYFSYDVKMKEKGDIPEGYSVSREKKERFSLILESASTNQTSMYLCASSPSLIKFFGPGTRLTVL.

CDR3 loop: CASSLLPDSSYLNIQYF. The CDR3 region has the DNA TGTGCCAGCAGCTTATTACCGGACTCCTCTTATCTCAACATTCAGTACTTC. The chain is built from TRBV7-2 and TRBJ2-4, with D possibly being TRBD2 (5 bases). The germline gives CDR1 SGHTA, CDR2 FQGNSA. V shed 2 bases and J shed 7 bases, with 21 bases lying between them. This CDR3 comprises 17 residues. Based on the CDR3 plus reference TRBV7-2 and TRBJ2-4, the full variable domain is GAGVSQSPSNKVTEKGKDVELRCDPISGHTALYWYRQSLGQGLEFLIYFQGNSAPDKSGLPSDRFSAERTGGSVSTLTIQRTQQEDSAVYLCASSLLPDSSYLNIQYFGAGTRLSVL.

This clonotype was recorded a few times. The rearrangement links TRBV25-1 to TRBJ1-5; no clear D. From germline, CDR1 is MGHDK and CDR2 SYGVNS. The CDR3 covers 14 residues. V lost 4 bases and J 0 bases, leaving 7 bases between the germline ends. CDR3 amino acids: CASSGYSSNQPQHF. The CDR3, as DNA: TGTGCCAGCAGTGGTTACAGTAGCAATCAGCCCCAGCATTTT.

This clonotype has ten or more counts. The rearrangement links TRBV7-2 to TRBJ2-7; TRBD2 matches at 9 bases. The CDR3 length is 11 residues. V shed 7 bases, J shed 6 bases, and the junction held 1 base outside the gene matches. Germline V gene lookup returns CDR1 SGHTA and CDR2 FQGNSA. CDR3 in amino acids: CASIAGAEQYF. Here the CDR3 DNA reads TGTGCCAGCATAGCGGGAGCCGAGCAGTACTTC.

This clonotype was seen at least ten times. This chain links TRBV5-1 with TRBJ1-4; 7 positions agree with TRBD1. The CDR3 has 17 residues. J was trimmed by 5 bases and V by 2 bases; bases with no gene match: 12. Germline lookup yields CDR1 SGHRS and CDR2 YFSETQ. CDR3 residues: CASSFRGQAVENEKLFF. The CDR3 DNA sequence: TGCGCCAGCAGCTTCCGAGGACAGGCTGTGGAAAATGAAAAACTGTTTTTT.

This clonotype was found many times. V usage is TRBV20-1 and J usage is TRBJ2-7; tentative D call: TRBD1 (7 bases). Germline V gene data show CDR1 as DFQATT and CDR2 as SNEGSKA (reference sequence). V was cut by 5 bases and J by 3 bases, with 38 bases left in between. CDR3 length: 21 amino acids. The CDR3 DNA sequence: TGCAGTGCTCCCACCTCCTCCACCTTGACAGGGTGGGATGGGGGAGGCTACGAGCAGTACTTC. This translates into CSAPTSSTLTGWDGGGYEQYF.

Ten or more counts support this clonotype. The chain links TRBV6-2 or TRBV6-3 to TRBJ1-5, with D possibly TRBD1 on 5 matching bases. With 6 bases removed from V and 0 bases from J, the gap between germline ends came to 15 bases. The V gene's germline CDR1 is MNHEY and CDR2 SVGEGT. This CDR3 contains 16 residues. The CDR3 DNA reads TGTGCCAGCAGATCACCCCACAGGCCTAGCAATCAGCCCCAGCATTTT. Its translation: CASRSPHRPSNQPQHF.